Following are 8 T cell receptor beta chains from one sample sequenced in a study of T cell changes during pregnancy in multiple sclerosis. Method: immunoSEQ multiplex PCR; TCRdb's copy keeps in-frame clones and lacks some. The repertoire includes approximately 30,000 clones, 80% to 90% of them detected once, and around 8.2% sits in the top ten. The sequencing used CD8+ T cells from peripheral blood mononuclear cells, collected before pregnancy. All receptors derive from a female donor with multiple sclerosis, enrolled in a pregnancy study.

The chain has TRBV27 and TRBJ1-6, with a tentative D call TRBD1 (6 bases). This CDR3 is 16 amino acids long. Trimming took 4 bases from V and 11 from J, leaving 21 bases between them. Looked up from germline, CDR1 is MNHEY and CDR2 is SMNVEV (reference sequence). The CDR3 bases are TGTGCCAGCAGTTCCGTAACAGGGTACGGATGGCCACCCCTCCACTTT. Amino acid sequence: CASSSVTGYGWPPLHF.

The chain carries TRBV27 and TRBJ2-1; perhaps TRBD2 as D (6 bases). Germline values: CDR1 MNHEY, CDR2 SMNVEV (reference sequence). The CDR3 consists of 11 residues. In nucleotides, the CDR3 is TGTGCTGCGGGATCCTACAATGAGCAGTTCTTC. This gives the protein CAAGSYNEQFF.

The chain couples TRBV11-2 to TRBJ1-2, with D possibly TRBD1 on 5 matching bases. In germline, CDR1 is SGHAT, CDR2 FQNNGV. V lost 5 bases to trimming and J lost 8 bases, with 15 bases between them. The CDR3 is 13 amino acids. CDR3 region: CASSLTASRGYTF. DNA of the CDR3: TGTGCCAGCAGCCTGACAGCGTCTAGGGGCTACACCTTC.

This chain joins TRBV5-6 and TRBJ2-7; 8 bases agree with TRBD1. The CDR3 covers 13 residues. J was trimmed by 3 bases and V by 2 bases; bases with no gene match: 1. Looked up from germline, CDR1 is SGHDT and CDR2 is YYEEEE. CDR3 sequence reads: CASSLQGGYEQYF. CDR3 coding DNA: TGTGCCAGCAGCTTACAGGGGGGCTACGAGCAGTACTTC. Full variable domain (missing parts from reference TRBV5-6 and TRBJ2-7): DAGVTQSPTHLIKTRGQQVTLRCSPKSGHDTVSWYQQALGQGPQFIFQYYEEEERQRGNFPDRFSGHQFPNYSSELNVNALLLGDSALYLCASSLQGGYEQYFGPGTRLTVT.

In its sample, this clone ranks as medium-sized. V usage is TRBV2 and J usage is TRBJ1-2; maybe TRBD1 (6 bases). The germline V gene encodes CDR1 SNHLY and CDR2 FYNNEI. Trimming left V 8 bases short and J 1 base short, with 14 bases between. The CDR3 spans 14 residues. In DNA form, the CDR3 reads TGTGCCAGCCTTCGACAGGACTTTAACTATGGCTACACCTTC. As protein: CASLRQDFNYGYTF.

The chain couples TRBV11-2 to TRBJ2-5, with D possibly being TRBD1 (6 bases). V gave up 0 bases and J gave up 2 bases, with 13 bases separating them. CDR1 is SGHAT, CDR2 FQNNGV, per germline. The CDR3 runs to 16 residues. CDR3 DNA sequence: TGTGCCAGCAGCTTAGATCTACAGGGACCACAAGAGACCCAGTACTTC. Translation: CASSLDLQGPQETQYF. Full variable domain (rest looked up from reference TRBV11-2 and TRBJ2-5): EAGVAQSPRYKIIEKRQSVAFWCNPISGHATLYWYQQILGQGPKLLIQFQNNGVVDDSQLPKDRFSAERLKGVDSTLKIQPAKLEDSAVYLCASSLDLQGPQETQYFGPGTRLLVL.

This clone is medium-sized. In DNA, the CDR3 is TGTGCCAGCAGCACATGGACTAGCCCGGACGAGCAGTACTTC. This codes for CASSTWTSPDEQYF. V gene TRBV2 combines with J gene TRBJ2-7; 8 bases are a match to TRBD2. Germline CDR1 is SNHLY and CDR2 is FYNNEI. The CDR3 is made up of 14 amino acids. V lost 6 bases to trimming and J lost 5 bases; unmatched junction nucleotides: 9.

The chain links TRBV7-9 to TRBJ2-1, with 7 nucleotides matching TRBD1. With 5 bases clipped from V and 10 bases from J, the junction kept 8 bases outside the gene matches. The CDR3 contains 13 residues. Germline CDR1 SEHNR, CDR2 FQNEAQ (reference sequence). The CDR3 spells CASSPEGAGEQFF. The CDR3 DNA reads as TGTGCCAGCAGCCCAGAGGGGGCTGGGGAGCAGTTCTTC.